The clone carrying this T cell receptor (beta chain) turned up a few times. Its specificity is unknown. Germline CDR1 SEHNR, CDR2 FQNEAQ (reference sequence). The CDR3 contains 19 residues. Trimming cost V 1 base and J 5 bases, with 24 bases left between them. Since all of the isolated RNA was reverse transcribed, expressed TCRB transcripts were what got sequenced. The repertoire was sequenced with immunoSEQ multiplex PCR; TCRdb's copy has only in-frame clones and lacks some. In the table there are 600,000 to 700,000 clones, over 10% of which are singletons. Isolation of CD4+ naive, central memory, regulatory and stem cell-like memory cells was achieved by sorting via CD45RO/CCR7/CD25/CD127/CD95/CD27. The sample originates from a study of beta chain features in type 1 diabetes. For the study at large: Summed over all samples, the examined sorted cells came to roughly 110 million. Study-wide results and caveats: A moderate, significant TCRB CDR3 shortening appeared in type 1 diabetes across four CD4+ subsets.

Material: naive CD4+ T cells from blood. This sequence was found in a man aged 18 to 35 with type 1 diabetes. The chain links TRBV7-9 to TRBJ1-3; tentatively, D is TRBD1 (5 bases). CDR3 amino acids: CASSLGGFWDLITRNTIYF. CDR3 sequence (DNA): TGTGCCAGCAGCTTAGGCGGGTTTTGGGACCTGATAACCAGAAACACCATATATTTT.